One sample yielded the 3 T cell receptor beta chains listed below, sequenced in a study of Graves' ophthalmopathy and Graves' hyperthyroidism. RNA transcripts were the template, and TCR beta CDR3 regions were amplified from them. Second-round multiplex PCR followed a first-round RT-PCR using HTBI primers. TCRdb re-derived calls from the multiplex PCR reads in MiXCR, one entry per CDR3 protein. The sample yields 1 million to 1.3 million distinct CDR3 sequences, 35% to 45% seen once. The specimen sequenced was peripheral blood or thyroid tissue (not recorded which). Receptor source: an adult man with Graves' hyperthyroidism.

This clonotype occurred many times. The chain uses TRBV7-2 and TRBJ2-7; 7 bases match TRBD2. V lost 7 bases and J lost 7; bases outside the gene matches: 13. Germline CDR1 reads SGHTA; CDR2 reads FQGNSA. The CDR3 is made up of 14 amino acids. CDR3 DNA: TGTGCCAGCACCTCCGGGACTACCCCCTGGGAGCAGTACTTC. Amino acids: CASTSGTTPWEQYF.

This rearrangement joins TRBV11-2 to TRBJ1-5; TRBD1 matches 7 bases. The CDR3 runs 15 residues. The V gene's germline CDR1 is SGHAT and CDR2 FQNNGV. V lost 0 bases and J lost 5; bases outside the gene matches: 4. CDR3 in amino acids: CASSLDDRVHQPQHF. CDR3 nucleotides: TGTGCCAGCAGCTTAGACGACAGGGTACATCAGCCCCAGCATTTT.

V is TRBV10-3 and J is TRBJ1-4; weak D call: TRBD1 (5 bases). With 9 bases removed from V and 0 bases from J, the gap between germline ends came to 11 bases. The CDR3 has 14 residues. The V gene's germline CDR1 is ENHRY and CDR2 SYGVKD. CDR3 nucleotide sequence: TGTGCCATGGGGGAGAAGTCAACTAATGAAAAACTGTTTTTT. It specifies CAMGEKSTNEKLFF.